The next 7 T cell receptor beta chains were all read from a single sample in a study of shared clonotypes between healthy human individuals. The repertoire was sequenced with immunoSEQ multiplex PCR; TCRdb's copy has only in-frame clones and lacks some. The data show 550,000 to 800,000 clones, with roughly 91% seen just once and 34% held by the top ten. The sequencing sample was made of memory CD8+ T cells from PBMCs. As to subset: CD45RO+ cells pooled with CCR7-negative TemRA cells. These receptors came from a man between 18 and 29 years old in good health. Some clones in this sample may be carry-over from other donors' samples.

In DNA, the CDR3 is TGTGCCAGCAGCGTACTAGCGGACCCTAGGAATGAGCAGTTCTTC. This sequence encodes CASSVLADPRNEQFF. The chain links TRBV9 to TRBJ2-1; 7 bases agree with TRBD2. Trimming cost V 1 base and J 7 bases; bases outside gene matches: 8. CDR1 is SGDLS, CDR2 YYNGEE, per germline. This CDR3 contains 15 residues.

This clone appeared a single time. V is TRBV4-2 and J is TRBJ2-1; no clear D. This CDR3 contains 16 residues. Trimming took off 1 base at V and 0 bases at J, with 10 bases between the two ends. Germline loops: CDR1 LGHNA, CDR2 YNFKEQ. CDR3 DNA sequence: TGTGCCAGCAGCCAAGCGTGGGCCAGCTCCTACAATGAGCAGTTCTTC. Its protein product is CASSQAWASSYNEQFF.

Here the CDR3 DNA reads TGCGCCAGCAGCCATGGGGAGACCCAGTACTTC. Amino acids: CASSHGETQYF. The chain combines TRBV5-1 with TRBJ2-5; D gene ambiguous. This CDR3 contains 11 residues. Germline V CDR1 and CDR2: SGHRS, YFSETQ. Trimming stripped 4 bases from V and 5 bases from J, with 6 bases between.

As for this clone: Other DNA sequences from this sample encode an identical CDR3 as well. The J gene is TRBJ1-5, the V gene TRBV7-9; D ambiguous. Germline V CDR1 and CDR2: SEHNR, FQNEAQ (reference sequence). The CDR3 has 14 amino acids. The V and J ends lost 1 base and 3 bases respectively, with 7 bases between them. The CDR3 nucleotides are TGTGCCAGCAGCTTAGACGGCTTCAATCAGCCCCAGCATTTT. This sequence encodes CASSLDGFNQPQHF.

The genes are TRBV5-4 and TRBJ2-5, with 9 bases fitting TRBD1. This CDR3 contains 15 residues. V shed 4 bases, J shed 7 bases, and the junction held 11 bases outside the gene matches. Per germline, CDR1 SGHNT and CDR2 YYREEE (reference sequence). CDR3 coding DNA: TGTGCCAGCAGCAGGGACAGGGTCGAGCAGGGGACCCAGTACTTC. Its protein product is CASSRDRVEQGTQYF.

The CDR3 is CASSPRERTGYTF. The CDR3 DNA reads TGCGCCAGCAGCCCCAGGGAGAGGACCGGCTACACCTTC. This chain connects TRBV5-1 to TRBJ1-2; possible D gene TRBD1, 5 bases. The CDR3 loop spans 13 amino acids. Germline V CDR1 and CDR2: SGHRS, YFSETQ. V dropped 4 bases and J dropped 8 bases, with 15 bases sitting between them.

The chain links TRBV2 to TRBJ2-1; 8 bases agree with TRBD1. The length of the CDR3 is 14 residues. Trimming removed 10 bases from V and 5 bases from J; junction bases left unmatched: 10. Germline V gene lookup returns CDR1 SNHLY and CDR2 FYNNEI. The CDR3 protein is CATETGQAHNEQFF. Written as DNA, the CDR3 is TGTGCCACCGAAACGGGACAGGCCCACAATGAGCAGTTCTTC.